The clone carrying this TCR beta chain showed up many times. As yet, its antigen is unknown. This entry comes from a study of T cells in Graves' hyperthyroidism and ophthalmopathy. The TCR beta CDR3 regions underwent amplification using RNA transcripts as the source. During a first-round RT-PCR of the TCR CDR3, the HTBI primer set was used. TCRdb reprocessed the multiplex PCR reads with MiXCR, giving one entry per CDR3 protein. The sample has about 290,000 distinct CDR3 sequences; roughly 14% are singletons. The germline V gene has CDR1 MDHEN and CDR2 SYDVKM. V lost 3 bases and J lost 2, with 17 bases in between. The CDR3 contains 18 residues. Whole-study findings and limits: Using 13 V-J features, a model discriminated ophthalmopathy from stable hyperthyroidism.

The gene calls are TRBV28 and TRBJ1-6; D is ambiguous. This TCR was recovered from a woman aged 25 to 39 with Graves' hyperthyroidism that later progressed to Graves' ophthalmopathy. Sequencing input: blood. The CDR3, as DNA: TGTGCCAGCAGTTTCGCGACGCTCCATGGCGCCTATAATTCACCCCTCCACTTT. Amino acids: CASSFATLHGAYNSPLHF.